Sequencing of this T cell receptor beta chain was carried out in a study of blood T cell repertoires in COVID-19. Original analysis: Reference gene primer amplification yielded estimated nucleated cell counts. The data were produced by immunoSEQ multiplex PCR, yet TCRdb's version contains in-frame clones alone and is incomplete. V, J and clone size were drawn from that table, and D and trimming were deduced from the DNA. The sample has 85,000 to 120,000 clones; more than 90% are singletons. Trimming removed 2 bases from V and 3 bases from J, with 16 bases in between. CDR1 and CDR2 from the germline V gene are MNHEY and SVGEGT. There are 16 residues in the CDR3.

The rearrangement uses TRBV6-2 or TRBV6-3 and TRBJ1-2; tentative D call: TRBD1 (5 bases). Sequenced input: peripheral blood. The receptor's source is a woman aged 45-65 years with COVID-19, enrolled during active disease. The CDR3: CASSYGRRGDYYGYTF. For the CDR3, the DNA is TGTGCCAGCAGTTACGGTCGACGGGGGGACTACTATGGCTACACCTTC.